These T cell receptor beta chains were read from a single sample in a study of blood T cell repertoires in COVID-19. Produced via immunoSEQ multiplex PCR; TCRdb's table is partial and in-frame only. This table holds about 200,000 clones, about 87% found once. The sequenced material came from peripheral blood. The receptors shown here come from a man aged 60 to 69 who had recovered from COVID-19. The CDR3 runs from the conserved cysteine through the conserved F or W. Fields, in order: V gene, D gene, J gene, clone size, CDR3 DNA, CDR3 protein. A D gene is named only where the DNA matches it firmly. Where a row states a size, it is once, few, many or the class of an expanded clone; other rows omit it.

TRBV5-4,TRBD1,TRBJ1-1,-,TGTGCCAGCAGCCCGAGGGGACAGGGTACGTTAGGTGCTTTCTTT,CASSPRGQGTLGAFF
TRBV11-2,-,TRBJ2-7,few,TGTGCCAGCAGCTTAGGGGGTAGGGGATACGAGCAGTACTTC,CASSLGGRGYEQYF
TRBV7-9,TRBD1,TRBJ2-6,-,TGTGCCAGCAGCTTCAGGACAGGGCGAGCCGGGGCCAACGTCCTGACTTTC,CASSFRTGRAGANVLTF
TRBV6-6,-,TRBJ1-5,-,TGTGCCACGGGGGGGGCAGGAGGCAATCAGCCCCAGCATTTT,CATGGAGGNQPQHF
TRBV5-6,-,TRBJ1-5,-,TGTGCCAGCAGCTTAGTATCCGGGCCCCAGCATTTT,CASSLVSGPQHF
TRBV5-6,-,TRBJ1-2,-,TGTGCCAGCACCAAGGGGACTAACTATGGCTACACCTTC,CASTKGTNYGYTF
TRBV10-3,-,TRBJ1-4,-,TGTGCTATCAGCTTAGACGCGGGAAGGGAAAAACTGTTTTTT,CAISLDAGREKLFF
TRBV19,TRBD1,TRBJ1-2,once,TGTGCCAGTATTAGGACAGGGGTAGGGTCGAACTATGGCTACACCTTC,CASIRTGVGSNYGYTF
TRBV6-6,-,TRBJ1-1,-,TGTGCCAGCAGTTACTCGGGCTTGGGCACTGAAGCTTTCTTT,CASSYSGLGTEAFF
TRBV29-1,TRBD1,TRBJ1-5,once,TGCAGCGTTGGGGGACAGGGCAATCAGCCCCAGCATTTT,CSVGGQGNQPQHF
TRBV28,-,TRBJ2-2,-,TGTGCCAGCAGGAGTCAGGCCAACACCGGGGAGCTGTTTTTT,CASRSQANTGELFF
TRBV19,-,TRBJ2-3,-,TGTGCCAGTAGTATGGCCAGGGTGGCAGATACGCAGTATTTT,CASSMARVADTQYF
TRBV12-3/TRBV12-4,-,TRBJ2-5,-,TGTGCCAGCAGTCCCCTAGAGGTGGGGACCCAGTACTTC,CASSPLEVGTQYF
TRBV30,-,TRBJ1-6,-,TGTGCCTGGAGCAATCTCGCGGGGAATTCACCCCTCCACTTT,CAWSNLAGNSPLHF
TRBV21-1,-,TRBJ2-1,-,TGTGCCAGCAGCGCAGCCAGGACAGGGCGGGGTGAGCAGTTCTTC,CASSAARTGRGEQFF
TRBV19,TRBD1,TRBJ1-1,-,TGTGCCAGTAGTACGACAGGGATTGACACTGAAGCTTTCTTT,CASSTTGIDTEAFF
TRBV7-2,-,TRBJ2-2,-,TGTGCCAGCAGTCGGGACACGAACACCGGGGAGCTGTTTTTT,CASSRDTNTGELFF
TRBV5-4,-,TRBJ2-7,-,TGTGCCAGCAGCTCAAGGGGGGAGGGTTACGAGCAGTACTTC,CASSSRGEGYEQYF
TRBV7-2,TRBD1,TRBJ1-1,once,TGTGCCAGCAGCTTTGCCCCCGGGACAGGGGGCCCAGCTTTCTTT,CASSFAPGTGGPAFF
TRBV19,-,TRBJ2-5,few,TGTGCCAGTAGTACCACAGGGAGAGAGACCCAGTACTTC,CASSTTGRETQYF
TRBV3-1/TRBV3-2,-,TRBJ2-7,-,TGTGCCAGCAGCCACACCTACGAGCAGTACTTC,CASSHTYEQYF
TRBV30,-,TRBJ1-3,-,TGTGCCTGGAGTGTATTCTGGGCCCGTTCTGGAAACACCATATATTTT,CAWSVFWARSGNTIYF
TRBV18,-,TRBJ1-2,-,TGTGCCAGCTCACCCCTTCGGCGGCTCGACCCCCATGGCTACACCTTC,CASSPLRRLDPHGYTF
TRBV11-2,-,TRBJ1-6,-,TGTGCCAGCAGCTTAGGTCGGGCAGGGCAGTCACCCCTCCACTTT,CASSLGRAGQSPLHF
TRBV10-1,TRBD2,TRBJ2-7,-,TGCGCCAGCAGCTCCGGGACTACACTCGGCGAGCAGTACTTC,CASSSGTTLGEQYF
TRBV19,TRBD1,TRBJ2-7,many,TGTGCCAGTAGTCCCGGACAGGTGTCCTACGAGCAGTACTTC,CASSPGQVSYEQYF
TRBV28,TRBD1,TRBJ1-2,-,TGTGCCAGCAACAGGGGCGTTAACTATGGCTACACCTTC,CASNRGVNYGYTF
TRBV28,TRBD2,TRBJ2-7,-,TGTGCCAGCAGTTTGGTGGGAGGGCCATACGAGCAGTACTTC,CASSLVGGPYEQYF
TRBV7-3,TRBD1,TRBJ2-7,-,TGTGCCAGCAGCCTAGGGGGACAGTACGAGCAGTACTTC,CASSLGGQYEQYF
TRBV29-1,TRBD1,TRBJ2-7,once,TGCAGCGTTGTAGGACAGGTTCGCGGCGAGCAGTACTTC,CSVVGQVRGEQYF
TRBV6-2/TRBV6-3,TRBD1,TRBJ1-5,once,TGTGCCAGCAGTCGACAGGGTAATCAGCCCCAGCATTTT,CASSRQGNQPQHF